Following are 27 T cell receptor beta chains from one sample sequenced in a study of beta chain features in type 1 diabetes. Study-level findings and limits: When Type 1 diabetes patients were examined, their TCRB CDR3s proved moderately but significantly shorter in all four CD4+ subsets.

TCRB transcripts that were expressed got sequenced, as all of the isolated RNA had been reverse transcribed. Some clones are missing from TCRdb's copy, which holds only in-frame ones; the method was immunoSEQ multiplex PCR. Among around 340,000 clones listed, about a tenth were seen once. Their cognate antigens are unknown. Material: central memory CD4+ T cells from blood. Receptor source: a man aged 25 to 40 with type 1 diabetes.

This clone was counted between two and nine times. The chain employs TRBV10-3 and TRBJ1-3, with D possibly being TRBD1 (6 bases). Germline CDR1 reads ENHRY; CDR2 reads SYGVKD. The V gene lost 6 bases and the J gene lost 4 bases, with 10 bases spanning the gap. The CDR3 runs to 13 residues. Here the CDR3 reads CAIRPGTGNTIYF. The DNA for the CDR3 is TGTGCCATCAGACCCGGGACAGGAAACACCATATATTTT.

This clone was recorded a few times. The rearrangement uses TRBV5-4 and TRBJ2-5; the D is unclear. Deletions cut 0 bases from V and 4 bases from J, with 7 bases between. Germline V gives CDR1 SGHNT, CDR2 YYREEE (reference sequence). The CDR3 contains 13 residues. CDR3 coding DNA: TGTGCCAGCAGCTTGGACCCCCCAGAGACCCAGTACTTC. The encoded protein is CASSLDPPETQYF.

In its sample, this clone was seen a few times. The chain links TRBV5-1 to TRBJ2-1, with D possibly TRBD1 on 6 matching bases. Germline lookup yields CDR1 SGHRS and CDR2 YFSETQ. This CDR3 has 14 amino acids. Trimming removed 3 bases from V and 6 bases from J, with 13 bases in between. The CDR3 sequence: CASSWSGVGNEQFF. CDR3 bases: TGCGCCAGCAGCTGGTCAGGGGTGGGCAATGAGCAGTTCTTC.

This sequence joins TRBV7-9 and TRBJ1-2; 7 bases align to TRBD1. The trim removed 7 bases at V and 3 bases at J, leaving 8 bases unmatched. The CDR3 consists of 14 residues. Germline V gene sequence: CDR1 SEHNR, CDR2 FQNEAQ (reference sequence). In nucleotides, the CDR3 is TGTGCCAGCACCCGACAGGGTGAAGACTATGGCTACACCTTC. It codes for CASTRQGEDYGYTF.

This clone occurred a few times. The chain links TRBV4-2 to TRBJ2-3; TRBD2 aligns across 9 bases. V trimming: 1 base; J trimming: 4 bases; junction bases outside the gene matches: 9. The CDR3 extends over 17 amino acids. Germline V gene lookup returns CDR1 LGHNA and CDR2 YNFKEQ. Here the CDR3 DNA reads TGTGCCAGCAGCCAAGTATCTGGCGGGGGGGCCGCAGATACGCAGTATTTT. Its translation is CASSQVSGGGAADTQYF.

This clone was detected a few times. This chain links TRBV7-2 with TRBJ2-2, with a tentative D call TRBD1 (5 bases). V lost 1 base and J 4 bases, leaving 10 bases between the germline ends. Germline V lookup: CDR1 SGHTA, CDR2 FQGNSA. CDR3 length: 15 amino acids. The DNA for the CDR3 is TGTGCCAGCAGCTTAGTGGGGCAGGGCACCGGGGAGCTGTTTTTT. This sequence encodes CASSLVGQGTGELFF.

Only a few counts were recorded for this clone. The V call is TRBV4-1, the J call TRBJ1-4, with no clear D. The CDR3 length is 14 residues. V was trimmed by 1 base and J by 6 bases, leaving 9 bases between them. Germline CDR1 is MGHRA and CDR2 is YSYEKL. CDR3 DNA sequence: TGCGCCAGCAGCCAAGGACTACAAGATGAAAAACTGTTTTTT. Translating gives CASSQGLQDEKLFF.

This clone was detected a few times. The chain has TRBV5-6 and TRBJ2-7; D call uncertain. The CDR3 covers 12 residues. The V gene lost 3 bases and the J gene lost 5 bases, with 9 bases spanning the gap. Germline V gene data show CDR1 as SGHDT and CDR2 as YYEEEE. CDR3 DNA: TGTGCCAGCAGCTGGTCGGGTAACGAGCAGTACTTC. Translation gives CASSWSGNEQYF. The full variable domain, completed using reference TRBV5-6 and TRBJ2-7, is DAGVTQSPTHLIKTRGQQVTLRCSPKSGHDTVSWYQQALGQGPQFIFQYYEEEERQRGNFPDRFSGHQFPNYSSELNVNALLLGDSALYLCASSWSGNEQYFGPGTRLTVT.

The chain couples TRBV19 to TRBJ1-5; perhaps TRBD1 as D (5 bases). Germline V gene sequence: CDR1 LNHDA, CDR2 SQIVND (reference sequence). This CDR3 region has 15 residues. Trimming removed 2 bases from V and 2 bases from J, with 10 bases in between. DNA of the CDR3: TGTGCCAGTAGTATATTCAGGGATGGCAATCAGCCCCAGCATTTT. Amino acids: CASSIFRDGNQPQHF. The full variable domain, in which reference TRBV19 and TRBJ1-5 provide the parts outside the CDR3, is DGGITQSPKYLFRKEGQNVTLSCEQNLNHDAMYWYRQDPGQGLRLIYYSQIVNDFQKGDIAEGYSVSREKKESFPLTVTSAQKNPTAFYLCASSIFRDGNQPQHFGDGTRLSIL.

This chain uses TRBV12-5 with TRBJ2-7; the D gene is possibly TRBD1 (8 bases). This CDR3 is 16 amino acids long. V gave up 3 bases and J gave up 6 bases, with 21 bases separating them. CDR1 and CDR2 from the germline V gene are LGHNT and FRNRAP. CDR3 nucleotides: TGTGCTAGTGGTTTAGCCGGGGGGACAGGCCTTGGCGAGCAGTACTTC. Protein sequence: CASGLAGGTGLGEQYF.

This clone was detected many times. The genes are TRBV7-2 and TRBJ2-1; no definite D call. Germline values: CDR1 SGHTA, CDR2 FQGNSA. V lost 5 bases, J lost 9 bases, and 11 bases lay in between. This CDR3 is built from 12 residues. Here the CDR3 reads CASSNFVAEQFF. The CDR3 DNA follows: TGTGCCAGCAGCAACTTCGTTGCTGAGCAGTTCTTC.

This rearrangement joins TRBV7-2 to TRBJ2-5; D ambiguous. CDR3 size: 13 residues. Germline V CDR1 and CDR2: SGHTA, FQGNSA. V was pared by 5 bases and J by 1 base, with 8 bases between. Here the CDR3 DNA reads TGTGCCAGCAGCCTACTCCTCCAAGAGACCCAGTACTTC. Translated, it gives CASSLLLQETQYF.

This chain joins TRBV7-9 and TRBJ2-1; D is tentatively TRBD1 or TRBD2 (5 bases each). The CDR3 has 15 amino acids. Germline CDR1 reads SEHNR; CDR2 reads FQNEAQ (reference sequence). The V and J ends lost 0 bases and 6 bases respectively, with 12 bases between them. The CDR3 DNA sequence: TGTGCCAGCAGCTTAGCGTCGGGGCTATTCAATGAGCAGTTCTTC. Translating gives CASSLASGLFNEQFF.

This clone was detected many times. The chain has TRBV28 and TRBJ1-2, with 8 bases lining up with TRBD1. Germline V gene sequence: CDR1 MDHEN, CDR2 SYDVKM. With V trimmed by 3 bases and J by 6 bases, 6 bases remained unmatched. The CDR3 length is 14 residues. Here the CDR3 DNA reads TGTGCCAGCAGTTTCAATCAGGGGGCTAATGGCTACACCTTC. It yields the protein CASSFNQGANGYTF.

The genes are TRBV7-9 and TRBJ2-7, with 8 nucleotides matching TRBD2. The V and J ends lost 3 bases and 0 bases, in that order; junction bases with no gene match: 7. The CDR3 length is 16 residues. Germline V CDR1 and CDR2: SEHNR, FQNEAQ (reference sequence). This CDR3 reads CASSFGPAGASYEQYF. The CDR3 nucleotides read TGTGCCAGCAGCTTCGGACCAGCGGGGGCCTCCTACGAGCAGTACTTC.

CDR3: CASSSENIQYF. CDR3 bases: TGTGCCAGCAGTTCGGAAAACATTCAGTACTTC. The chain couples TRBV28 to TRBJ2-4, with unresolved D. From germline, CDR1 is MDHEN and CDR2 SYDVKM. The ends were cut back, 4 bases at V and 5 bases at J, with 3 bases in the middle. The CDR3 consists of 11 residues. Together with reference TRBV28 and TRBJ2-4, the CDR3 gives the full variable domain: DVKVTQSSRYLVKRTGEKVFLECVQDMDHENMFWYRQDPGLGLRLIYFSYDVKMKEKGDIPEGYSVSREKKERFSLILESASTNQTSMYLCASSSENIQYFGAGTRLSVL.

This clone was recorded a few times. The chain has TRBV25-1 and TRBJ1-2, with 10 bases lining up with TRBD1. Germline V gene lookup returns CDR1 MGHDK and CDR2 SYGVNS. CDR3 size: 16 residues. After removal of 3 bases from V and 5 bases from J, the junction contained 9 bases not matched to a gene. CDR3 sequence (DNA): TGTGCCAGCAGTGATGTCGGACAGGGGGTTGGGTATGGCTACACCTTC. Its translation is CASSDVGQGVGYGYTF.

This clone came up a few times. This rearrangement joins TRBV28 to TRBJ2-3, with D perhaps TRBD1 or TRBD2 (5 bases each). The germline gives CDR1 MDHEN, CDR2 SYDVKM. This CDR3 has 15 residues. Trimming pared 7 bases from V and 2 bases from J, leaving 16 bases between. The CDR3 protein is CASTVGADFTDTQYF. In nucleotides, the CDR3 is TGTGCCAGCACCGTAGGGGCGGACTTCACAGATACGCAGTATTTT.

V and J are TRBV28 and TRBJ1-2; D is undetermined. Germline assignment: CDR1 MDHEN and CDR2 SYDVKM. The CDR3 consists of 12 residues. With 4 bases removed from V and 8 bases from J, the gap between germline ends came to 11 bases. The CDR3 DNA sequence: TGTGCCAGCAGTTCCCCCTTGCGCGGCTACACCTTC. This sequence encodes CASSSPLRGYTF.

The chain couples TRBV11-2 to TRBJ2-5; perhaps TRBD1 as D (6 bases). The CDR3 is 14 amino acids. The V gene lost 5 bases and the J gene lost 5 bases, with 15 bases spanning the gap. Germline-derived CDR1 and CDR2 are SGHAT and FQNNGV. This chain's CDR3 is CASSPRRGGETQYF. Written as DNA, the CDR3 is TGTGCCAGCAGCCCCAGACGTGGGGGCGAGACCCAGTACTTC.

The chain has TRBV15 and TRBJ1-5; 9 bases map to TRBD1. J gave up 6 bases and V 0 bases, and 12 bases lay outside the gene matches. CDR3 size: 18 residues. In germline, CDR1 is LNHNV, CDR2 YYDKDF (reference sequence). The CDR3 DNA reads as TGTGCCACCAGCAGAGATCAGAGGGGGACAGGGAGAGGTCAGCCCCAGCATTTT. Encoded protein: CATSRDQRGTGRGQPQHF.

This clone has a handful of counts. An end of the junction does not agree with germline; a read error may underlie this. The J gene is TRBJ2-5, the V gene TRBV27, with D possibly matching TRBD2 (6 bases). Germline lookup yields CDR1 MNHEY and CDR2 SMNVEV (reference sequence). This CDR3 has 14 residues. This chain's CDR3 is CASSPSSGQESQYF. CDR3 DNA sequence: TGTGCCAGCAGTCCCTCGAGCGGGCAAGAGTCCCAGTACTTC.

This clone was seen more than once but under ten times. This chain uses TRBV10-1 with TRBJ2-7; D possibly matches TRBD1 or TRBD2 (5 bases each). The ends were cut back, 0 bases at V and 5 bases at J, with 14 bases in the middle. Germline CDR1 and CDR2: WNHNN and SYGVQD (reference sequence). This CDR3 region has 15 residues. The DNA of the CDR3 is TGCGCCAGCAGTGAGTCAACAAAGGGACGCCACGAGCAGTACTTC. Translated: CASSESTKGRHEQYF.

Only a few counts were recorded for this clone. This chain links TRBV7-2 with TRBJ1-6, with no clear D. From germline, CDR1 is SGHTA and CDR2 FQGNSA. The CDR3 contains 16 residues. The germline V and J ends were trimmed by 1 base and 7 bases, with 14 bases remaining between them. The CDR3 is CASSLGSRILNSPLHF. The CDR3 DNA is TGTGCCAGCAGCTTAGGGTCGCGGATCTTAAATTCACCCCTCCACTTT.

This clone turned up a few times. V is TRBV19 and J is TRBJ2-7; 10 bases align to TRBD1. Trimming removed 3 bases from V and 6 bases from J; junction bases left unmatched: 8. CDR1 LNHDA and CDR2 SQIVND come from the germline V gene (reference sequence). This CDR3 has 15 residues. As DNA, the CDR3 is TGTGCCAGTAGTATTCGGGACAGGGGCTTCGGCGAGCAGTACTTC. This encodes CASSIRDRGFGEQYF.

This clone occurred many times. This chain links TRBV7-2 with TRBJ1-5, with 7 bases aligning to TRBD1. V lost 5 bases, J lost 5 bases, and 3 bases stayed unmatched. The CDR3 loop spans 13 amino acids. Germline CDR1 and CDR2: SGHTA and FQGNSA. CDR3 DNA: TGTGCCAGCAGCCGACAGGGATATCAGCCCCAGCATTTT. It is translated as CASSRQGYQPQHF. Supplemented by reference TRBV7-2 and TRBJ1-5, the full variable domain reads GAGVSQSPSNKVTEKGKDVELRCDPISGHTALYWYRQSLGQGLEFLIYFQGNSAPDKSGLPSDRFSAERTGGSVSTLTIQRTQQEDSAVYLCASSRQGYQPQHFGDGTRLSIL.

The table lists this clone with a few counts. The J gene is TRBJ1-5, the V gene TRBV19; weak D call: TRBD1 (5 bases). V dropped 4 bases and J dropped 0 bases, with 13 bases sitting between them. CDR1 and CDR2 from the germline V gene are LNHDA and SQIVND (reference sequence). The CDR3 spans 16 residues. The CDR3 region has the DNA TGTGCCAGTAGTACCGGGACGGATTATAGCAATCAGCCCCAGCATTTT. Encoded protein: CASSTGTDYSNQPQHF.